These 32 T cell receptor beta chains were all obtained from the same sample, sequenced in a study of blood T cell repertoires in COVID-19. Profiled with immunoSEQ multiplex PCR; TCRdb holds only in-frame clones, not every one. Here the sample spans 110,000 or so clones, 84% being singletons. The sample was peripheral blood. The receptors shown here come from a woman older than 75 with active or convalescent COVID-19.

CDR3 sequence reads: CASSWGQHNEKLFF. The CDR3 DNA is TGTGCCAGCAGCTGGGGACAGCATAATGAAAAACTGTTTTTT. This sequence joins TRBV7-9 and TRBJ1-4; 7 bases align to TRBD1. The CDR3 covers 14 residues. V was pared by 4 bases and J by 4 bases, with 3 bases of the junction left unmatched. CDR1 SEHNR and CDR2 FQNEAQ come from the germline V gene (reference sequence).

The V gene is TRBV19, the J gene TRBJ2-3; maybe TRBD2 (5 bases). In germline, CDR1 is LNHDA, CDR2 SQIVND (reference sequence). Trimming removed 5 bases from V and 0 bases from J, with 12 bases in between. This CDR3 spans 15 amino acids. The CDR3 is CASSPAEISTDTQYF. CDR3 in DNA: TGTGCCAGTAGTCCAGCGGAGATTAGCACAGATACGCAGTATTTT.

In nucleotides, the CDR3 is TGTGCCAGCAGTTTTCGCAGAACTGAAGCTTTCTTT. The encoded protein is CASSFRRTEAFF. The chain carries TRBV12-3 or TRBV12-4 and TRBJ1-1; D call uncertain. The V end was cut by 3 bases, the J end by 5 bases, with 7 bases between. CDR3 length equals 12 residues.

The chain joins TRBV12-3 or TRBV12-4 to TRBJ1-5, with a possible D match to TRBD1 (6 bases). V was pared by 6 bases and J by 6 bases, with 12 bases between. This CDR3 has 13 amino acids. The CDR3 spells CASRQGRGQPQHF. The CDR3 DNA is TGTGCCAGCAGACAGGGTCGGGGTCAGCCCCAGCATTTT.

The V and J genes are TRBV28 and TRBJ2-7; 9 nucleotides match TRBD1. Losses at the gene ends were 7 bases for V and 5 bases for J; bases not matched to a gene: 12. The CDR3 is 15 residues long. Germline V gene sequence: CDR1 MDHEN, CDR2 SYDVKM. The CDR3, as DNA: TGTGCCAGCACCTCAAGTCCCGGGACAGGGAACGAGCAGTACTTC. It translates to CASTSSPGTGNEQYF.

The rearrangement links TRBV14 to TRBJ2-2, with unresolved D. This CDR3 region has 14 residues. V lost 6 bases to trimming and J lost 0 bases, with 8 bases between them. Germline assignment: CDR1 SGHDN and CDR2 FVKESK. CDR3 nucleotides: TGTGCCAGCAGGTACGGGTCGAACACCGGGGAGCTGTTTTTT. It codes for CASRYGSNTGELFF.

The chain uses TRBV21-1 and TRBJ2-1; the tabulated D call, TRBD2, remains unverified against the DNA. TRBV21-1 is a known pseudogene. There are 21 residues in the CDR3. CDR3 in DNA: TGTGCCAGCAGCAAAGTACGGCTAGCGGGAGGAGTATACTGGTCCTACAATGAGCAGTTCTTC. Its protein is CASSKVRLAGGVYWSYNEQFF.

This clone was counted between two and nine times. The rearrangement uses TRBV5-1 and TRBJ1-1; 7 nucleotides line up with TRBD1. Germline-derived CDR1 and CDR2 are SGHRS and YFSETQ. Unmatched junction bases numbered 5, after V lost 3 bases and J lost 3 bases. This CDR3 spans 14 amino acids. CDR3 protein: CASSSTGTYTEAFF. The CDR3 bases are TGCGCCAGCAGCTCGACAGGGACTTACACTGAAGCTTTCTTT.

This chain joins TRBV27 and TRBJ2-7; 7 positions match TRBD1. Per the germline V gene, CDR1 is MNHEY and CDR2 is SMNVEV (reference sequence). The CDR3 contains 14 residues. The ends lost 5 bases at V and 2 bases at J; junction bases unmatched: 6. CDR3 residues: CASSPQDRTYEQYF. CDR3 nucleotide sequence: TGTGCCAGCAGTCCGCAGGACAGGACCTACGAGCAGTACTTC.

The J gene is TRBJ2-2, the V gene TRBV14, with D uncertain. CDR1 SGHDN and CDR2 FVKESK come from the germline V gene. The CDR3 contains 13 residues. V lost 4 bases and J lost 5, with 8 bases in between. The DNA of the CDR3 is TGTGCCAGCAGCCCCCCCCGTACCGGGGAGCTGTTTTTT. Translating it yields CASSPPRTGELFF.

The chain employs TRBV9 and TRBJ2-2; the match to TRBD1 covers 8 bases. J gave up 5 bases and V 0 bases, and 3 bases lay outside the gene matches. The CDR3 totals 15 residues. Germline CDR1 is SGDLS and CDR2 is YYNGEE. The CDR3 region is CASSVAQGGTGELFF. CDR3 DNA: TGTGCCAGCAGCGTAGCACAGGGGGGAACCGGGGAGCTGTTTTTT.

The genes are TRBV28 and TRBJ2-2; tentatively, D is TRBD2 (6 bases). V lost 5 bases and J 1 base, leaving 8 bases between the germline ends. Germline V lookup: CDR1 MDHEN, CDR2 SYDVKM. The length of the CDR3 is 14 residues. CDR3 amino acids: CASSTGLNTGELFF. The CDR3 DNA follows: TGTGCCAGCAGTACGGGACTGAACACCGGGGAGCTGTTTTTT.

The rearrangement links TRBV5-1 to TRBJ2-3; TRBD2 agrees at 8 bases. The CDR3 is 14 residues long. Trimming removed 6 bases from V and 2 bases from J; junction bases left unmatched: 5. CDR1 and CDR2 (germline): SGHRS, YFSETQ. In DNA form, the CDR3 reads TGCGCCAGCACCCCCGGACTAGCCACAGATACGCAGTATTTT. Translating gives CASTPGLATDTQYF.

This clone was seen just once. The V gene is TRBV11-2, the J gene TRBJ2-7; 10 bases map to TRBD2. CDR3 length: 14 residues. Germline V gene data show CDR1 as SGHAT and CDR2 as FQNNGV. V was clipped by 2 bases and J by 5 bases; unmatched bases: 3. The CDR3 region is CASSLLAGGDEQYF. CDR3 nucleotides: TGTGCCAGCAGCTTATTAGCGGGAGGTGACGAGCAGTACTTC.

This chain connects TRBV18 to TRBJ2-1; D is perhaps TRBD1 (5 bases). The CDR3 sequence is 14 residues long. Germline V gene sequence: CDR1 KGHSH, CDR2 LQKENI. The V gene lost 3 bases and the J gene lost 4 bases, with 10 bases spanning the gap. In nucleotides, the CDR3 is TGTGCCAGCTCACCGAGGACAATGTACAATGAGCAGTTCTTC. Encoded protein: CASSPRTMYNEQFF.

The gene calls are TRBV6-1 and TRBJ2-7; 9 nucleotides line up with TRBD1. The CDR3 has 15 amino acids. V lost 3 bases to trimming and J lost 6 bases; unmatched junction nucleotides: 9. Germline V lookup: CDR1 MNHNS, CDR2 SASEGT. The CDR3 loop is CASSDNRGRSVEQYF. CDR3 nucleotides: TGTGCCAGCAGTGATAACAGGGGGCGGTCCGTCGAGCAGTACTTC.

This chain links TRBV19 with TRBJ1-5; the match to TRBD1 covers 9 bases. Germline CDR1 and CDR2: LNHDA and SQIVND (reference sequence). There are 15 residues in the CDR3. The V gene end was trimmed by 2 bases and the J gene end by 4 bases; junction bases not matched to a gene: 3. The CDR3 is CASSILDRGNQPQHF. The DNA of the CDR3 is TGTGCCAGTAGTATACTGGACAGGGGTAATCAGCCCCAGCATTTT.

This clone was found once. The rearrangement links TRBV6-5 to TRBJ1-1, with TRBD1 matching 10 bases. The CDR3 covers 13 residues. Germline CDR1 reads MNHEY; CDR2 reads SVGAGI. With V trimmed by 7 bases and J by 10 bases, 9 bases remained unmatched. Written as DNA, the CDR3 is TGTGCCAGCACCGGGACAGGGGACCAAATAGCTTTCTTT. Amino acids: CASTGTGDQIAFF.

The rearrangement joins TRBV5-1 to TRBJ1-6, with a weak D call TRBD1 (6 bases). Between the trimmed V and J ends, which lost 4 bases and 6 bases, there was a span of 14 bases. Germline loops: CDR1 SGHRS, CDR2 YFSETQ. The CDR3 runs 15 residues. The CDR3 bases are TGCGCCAGCAGCCCTAGGGGGGGGACTAATTCACCCCTCCACTTT. Its translation: CASSPRGGTNSPLHF.

The chain links TRBV25-1 to TRBJ1-2, with D possibly matching TRBD1 (6 bases). The CDR3 runs to 14 residues. Looked up from germline, CDR1 is MGHDK and CDR2 is SYGVNS. Trimming removed 3 bases at V and 6 bases at J, with 14 bases between. CDR3 nucleotides: TGTGCCAGCAGTGACCCACAGGGAGTTCATGGCTACACCTTC. This codes for CASSDPQGVHGYTF.

The rearrangement links TRBV5-1 to TRBJ2-1; TRBD2 agrees at 10 bases. The CDR3 is 17 residues long. Per the germline V gene, CDR1 is SGHRS and CDR2 is YFSETQ. The J segment lost 3 bases and the V segment lost 1 base, leaving 7 bases of the junction unmatched. The CDR3 loop is CASSLRASGRIYNEQFF. CDR3 sequence (DNA): TGCGCCAGCAGCTTGAGGGCTAGCGGGAGAATCTACAATGAGCAGTTCTTC.

This clone appeared a single time. The CDR3 region is CASSLAGGSQPQHF. CDR3 in DNA: TGTGCCAGCAGCTTAGCCGGGGGTAGTCAGCCCCAGCATTTT. The chain carries TRBV5-6 and TRBJ1-5; D possibly corresponds to TRBD1 (5 bases). The CDR3 loop spans 14 amino acids. Deletions cut 2 bases from V and 6 bases from J, with 12 bases between. Per the germline V gene, CDR1 is SGHDT and CDR2 is YYEEEE.

This clone came up once. The chain couples TRBV5-1 to TRBJ2-1; 13 bases map to TRBD2. The CDR3 has 16 amino acids. J was trimmed by 10 bases and V by 3 bases; bases with no gene match: 10. Germline lookup yields CDR1 SGHRS and CDR2 YFSETQ. The CDR3 loop is CASSSPGLAGTGEQFF. Here the CDR3 DNA reads TGCGCCAGCAGCTCTCCGGGACTAGCGGGGACGGGGGAGCAGTTCTTC.

This chain uses TRBV7-9 with TRBJ2-7; D is unclear. This CDR3 contains 11 residues. The germline V gene encodes CDR1 SEHNR and CDR2 FQNEAQ (reference sequence). The V end lost 5 bases, the J end lost 5 bases, and 7 bases lay between the germline ends. For the CDR3, the DNA is TGTGCCAGCAGCATCAGTAACGAGCAGTACTTC. Protein sequence: CASSISNEQYF.

At least ten counts were recorded for this clone. This chain links TRBV20-1 with TRBJ2-7; no definite D call. Trimming took 4 bases from V and 3 from J, leaving 4 bases between them. The CDR3 runs 10 residues. The germline gives CDR1 DFQATT, CDR2 SNEGSKA (reference sequence). Here the CDR3 DNA reads TGCAGTGCTATCCTCTACGAGCAGTACTTC. Protein product: CSAILYEQYF.

The chain links TRBV2 to TRBJ1-6; D perhaps matches TRBD1 (6 bases). The V end lost 6 bases, the J end lost 0 bases, and 12 bases lay between the germline ends. This CDR3 spans 16 amino acids. Germline assignment: CDR1 SNHLY and CDR2 FYNNEI. In nucleotides, the CDR3 is TGTGCCAGCAGAGAAACAGGGAGCTCCTATAATTCACCCCTCCACTTT. This translates into CASRETGSSYNSPLHF.

The rearrangement links TRBV4-2 to TRBJ2-5; the match to TRBD2 covers 16 bases. Germline CDR1 is LGHNA and CDR2 is YNFKEQ. V dropped 0 bases and J dropped 2; count of bases not matched to a gene: 3. The CDR3 loop spans 18 amino acids. In DNA form, the CDR3 reads TGTGCCAGCAGCCAAGATAGGGGACTAGCGGGAGGGCAAGAGACCCAGTACTTC. Its protein is CASSQDRGLAGGQETQYF.

The chain recombines TRBV5-8 with TRBJ1-1, with 9 bases that match TRBD1. The CDR3 has 17 residues. CDR1 and CDR2 from the germline V gene are SGHTS and YDEGEE. V gave up 5 bases and J gave up 3 bases; unmatched junction bases: 14. CDR3: CASSQDRGVVGHTEAFF. In DNA, the CDR3 is TGTGCCAGCAGTCAAGACAGGGGGGTGGTTGGTCACACTGAAGCTTTCTTT.

This clone occurred many times. The chain combines TRBV7-3 with TRBJ1-2; 10 nucleotides line up with TRBD1. Germline values: CDR1 SGHTA, CDR2 FQGTGA. V gave up 5 bases and J gave up 7 bases; unmatched junction bases: 4. This CDR3 region has 13 residues. Here the CDR3 DNA reads TGTGCCAGCAGCGTCGGGACAGGGGCTGGCTACACCTTC. Its protein is CASSVGTGAGYTF.

The chain carries TRBV5-1 and TRBJ2-5, with a tentative D call TRBD2 (6 bases). V dropped 0 bases and J dropped 4 bases, with 10 bases sitting between them. Per the germline V gene, CDR1 is SGHRS and CDR2 is YFSETQ. CDR3 length: 14 residues. The CDR3 DNA reads as TGCGCCAGCAGCTTGGGGACTATGGGAGAGACCCAGTACTTC. This translates into CASSLGTMGETQYF. Full variable domain (remainder filled in from reference TRBV5-1 and TRBJ2-5): KAGVTQTPRYLIKTRGQQVTLSCSPISGHRSVSWYQQTPGQGLQFLFEYFSETQRNKGNFPGRFSGRQFSNSRSEMNVSTLELGDSALYLCASSLGTMGETQYFGPGTRLLVL.

V is TRBV19 and J is TRBJ2-7; TRBD2 aligns across 7 bases. Germline lookup yields CDR1 LNHDA and CDR2 SQIVND (reference sequence). Trimming removed 8 bases from V and 3 bases from J; junction bases left unmatched: 7. The CDR3 extends over 13 amino acids. CDR3 amino acids: CASGGRGLYEQYF. CDR3 nucleotides: TGTGCCAGTGGAGGGAGGGGCCTCTACGAGCAGTACTTC.

This clone was seen a single time. The rearrangement uses TRBV18 and TRBJ2-5; perhaps TRBD2 as D (6 bases). The germline V gene has CDR1 KGHSH and CDR2 LQKENI. V was shortened by 2 bases and J by 4 bases, with 20 bases between the two germline ends. The CDR3 length is 17 residues. Written as DNA, the CDR3 is TGTGCCAGCTCACCATTCGATACCGGGAGCGTCGGAGAGACCCAGTACTTC. Protein sequence: CASSPFDTGSVGETQYF.